Only a few counts were recorded for the clone carrying this T cell receptor beta chain. Produced via immunoSEQ multiplex PCR; TCRdb's table is partial and in-frame only. The sample includes some 250,000 clones, about four fifths of them seen just once. The sample belongs to a study of blood T cell repertoires in COVID-19. About the study: From T cells, B-cell-depleted T cells, or PBMCs came the material, which was cDNA or gDNA.

There are 12 residues in the CDR3. Trimming left V 1 base short and J 7 bases short, with 5 bases between. Germline V gives CDR1 LGHDT, CDR2 YNNKEL (reference sequence). The receptor's source is a woman between 18 and 30 years old with acute or convalescent COVID-19. Sequenced: peripheral blood. The J gene is TRBJ2-1, the V gene TRBV3-1 (or the pseudogene TRBV3-2); D unclear. The CDR3 region has the DNA TGTGCCAGCAGCCAAGTCTTGAATGAGCAGTTCTTC. It translates to CASSQVLNEQFF.